The 5 T cell receptor beta chains listed next were all sequenced from one sample in a study of Ad26.COV2.S vaccination and SARS-CoV-2 variants. Produced via immunoSEQ multiplex PCR; TCRdb's table is partial and in-frame only. The sample holds 120,000 to 150,000 clones, about nine tenths seen once. This material consisted of peripheral blood, taken after recovery from COVID-19. Receptors were obtained from a human donor who had recovered from COVID-19.

This chain links TRBV10-2 with TRBJ2-7, with no clear D. This CDR3 has 14 amino acids. Trimming shortened V by 8 bases and J by 3 bases, and 17 bases separated the two germline ends. Germline CDR1 is WSHSY and CDR2 is SAAADI. The CDR3 sequence: CASHIGYDGYEQYF. In DNA form, the CDR3 reads TGCGCCAGCCACATAGGGTATGATGGCTACGAGCAGTACTTC.

Here the CDR3 DNA reads TGTGCCAGCAGCCAAGGTACGGGTGACATTCAGTACTTC. Translating it yields CASSQGTGDIQYF. The chain employs TRBV11-2 and TRBJ2-4; D remains unclear. V was cut by 5 bases and J by 8 bases, with 13 bases left in between. Germline lookup yields CDR1 SGHAT and CDR2 FQNNGV. This CDR3 is 13 amino acids long.

The count of this clone is one. The V call is TRBV13, the J call TRBJ1-1; D remains ambiguous. The CDR3 covers 13 residues. V gave up 6 bases and J gave up 1 base, with 9 bases separating them. Looked up from germline, CDR1 is PRHDT and CDR2 is FYEKMQ (reference sequence). The CDR3 coding sequence is TGTGCCAGCAGTATCGACAAGAACACTGAAGCTTTCTTT. Translating gives CASSIDKNTEAFF.

The chain combines TRBV27 with TRBJ1-1; a weak D match, TRBD1 (6 bases). The germline V gene encodes CDR1 MNHEY and CDR2 SMNVEV (reference sequence). This CDR3 is built from 16 residues. The V gene lost 5 bases and the J gene lost 4 bases, with 20 bases spanning the gap. In DNA, the CDR3 is TGTGCCAGCAGTCCCTATCCCCGGGGGCTGAGCACTGAAGCTTTCTTT. Protein product: CASSPYPRGLSTEAFF.

V gene TRBV19 combines with J gene TRBJ2-5; 9 bases fit TRBD2. Germline lookup yields CDR1 LNHDA and CDR2 SQIVND (reference sequence). The CDR3 loop spans 14 amino acids. J gave up 2 bases and V 5 bases, and 3 bases lay outside the gene matches. The CDR3 DNA follows: TGTGCCAGTAGTCCCGGACTAGCGCAAGAGACCCAGTACTTC. This gives the protein CASSPGLAQETQYF.